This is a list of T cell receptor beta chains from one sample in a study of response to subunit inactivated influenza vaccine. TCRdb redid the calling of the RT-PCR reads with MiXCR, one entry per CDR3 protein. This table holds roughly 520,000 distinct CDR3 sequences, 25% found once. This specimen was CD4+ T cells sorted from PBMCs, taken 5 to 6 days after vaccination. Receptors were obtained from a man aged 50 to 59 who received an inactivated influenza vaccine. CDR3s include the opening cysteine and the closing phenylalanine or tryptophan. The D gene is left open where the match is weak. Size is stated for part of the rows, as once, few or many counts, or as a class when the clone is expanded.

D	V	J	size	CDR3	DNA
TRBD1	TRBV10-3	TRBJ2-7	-	CAIKIGQGYEQYF	TGTGCCATCAAAATAGGACAGGGCTACGAGCAGTACTTC
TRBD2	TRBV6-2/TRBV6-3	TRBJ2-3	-	CASSYSKWEGQTDTQYF	TGTGCCAGCAGTTACTCGAAGTGGGAGGGCCAGACAGATACGCAGTATTTT
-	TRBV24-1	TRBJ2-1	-	CATSALPHEQFF	TGTGCCACCTCGGCCCTGCCCCATGAGCAGTTCTTC
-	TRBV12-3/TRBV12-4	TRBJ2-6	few	CASSGVPSGANVLTF	TGTGCCAGCAGCGGGGTTCCTTCTGGGGCCAACGTCCTGACTTTC
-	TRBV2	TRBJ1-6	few	CASRTGRSSYNSPLHF	TGTGCCAGCAGGACGGGACGGAGCTCCTATAATTCACCCCTCCACTTT
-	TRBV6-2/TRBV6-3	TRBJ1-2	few	CASSYPERGYTF	TGTGCCAGCAGTTACCCCGAGCGAGGCTACACCTTC
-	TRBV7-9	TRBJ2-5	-	CASSKWNQETQYF	TGTGCCAGCAGCAAATGGAATCAAGAGACCCAGTACTTC
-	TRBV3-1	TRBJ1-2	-	CASSQRGGNYGYTF	TGTGCCAGCAGCCAAAGGGGCGGTAACTATGGCTACACCTTC
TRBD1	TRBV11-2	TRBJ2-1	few	CASSFRDSVYEQFF	TGTGCCAGCAGCTTCCGGGACAGTGTCTATGAGCAGTTCTTC
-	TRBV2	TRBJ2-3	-	CASSPGLRDTQYF	TGTGCCAGCAGCCCCGGACTAAGAGATACGCAGTATTTT
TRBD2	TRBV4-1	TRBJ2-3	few	CASSQDPRAGGSVRTDTQYF	TGCGCCAGCAGCCAAGATCCCCGAGCGGGGGGGTCTGTTCGCACAGATACGCAGTATTTT
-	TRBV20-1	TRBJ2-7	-	CSARTTYEQYF	TGCAGTGCTAGAACCACCTACGAGCAGTACTTC
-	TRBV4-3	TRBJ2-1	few	CASSRNYKGGEQFF	TGCGCCAGCAGCCGAAATTATAAGGGCGGTGAGCAGTTCTTC